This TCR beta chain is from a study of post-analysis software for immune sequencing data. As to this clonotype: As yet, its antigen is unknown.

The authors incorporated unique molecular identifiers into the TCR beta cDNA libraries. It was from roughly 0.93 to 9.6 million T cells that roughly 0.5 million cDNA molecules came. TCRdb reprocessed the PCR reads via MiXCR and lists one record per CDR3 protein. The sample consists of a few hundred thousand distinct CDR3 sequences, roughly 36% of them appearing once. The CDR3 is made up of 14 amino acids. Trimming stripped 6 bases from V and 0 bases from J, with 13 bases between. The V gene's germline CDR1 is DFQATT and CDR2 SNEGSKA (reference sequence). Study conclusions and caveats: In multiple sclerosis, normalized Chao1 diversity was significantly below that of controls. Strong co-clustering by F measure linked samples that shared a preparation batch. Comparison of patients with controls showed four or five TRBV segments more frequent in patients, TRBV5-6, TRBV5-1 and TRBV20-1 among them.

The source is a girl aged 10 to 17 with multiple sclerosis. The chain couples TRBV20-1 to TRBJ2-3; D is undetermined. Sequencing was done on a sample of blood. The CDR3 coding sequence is TGCAGTGCCCACACTGGAACTAGCACAGATACGCAGTATTTT. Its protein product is CSAHTGTSTDTQYF.